This TCR beta chain comes out of a study of CD8+ T cells in alopecia areata. Regarding the study as a whole: Resident alphabeta T cells of normal skin are also sequenced in scalp samples. Lesional scalp, especially alopecia totalis/universalis, showed higher clonality than normal scalp.

After isolation, RNA underwent reverse transcription to generate cDNA as the sequencing template. Generated by immunoSEQ multiplex PCR, the TCRdb table keeps only in-frame clones and is missing some. The sample records roughly 64,000 clones, 44% being singletons. Peripheral blood and lesional scalp punch biopsies came from alopecia areata patients. As concerns this clone: Its target is unknown.

This clonotype was obtained from a human donor with alopecia areata. Sequenced input: NKG2D-low CD8+ T cells sorted from blood.

The CDR3 loop reads CASHTGPLGQYF. Written as DNA, the CDR3 is TGTGCCAGCCATACCGGACCCCTGGGCCAGTACTTC. V is TRBV6-5 and J is TRBJ2-5, with D unclear. This CDR3 has 12 residues. Trimming pared 8 bases from V and 10 bases from J, leaving 17 bases between. CDR1 MNHEY and CDR2 SVGAGI come from the germline V gene.